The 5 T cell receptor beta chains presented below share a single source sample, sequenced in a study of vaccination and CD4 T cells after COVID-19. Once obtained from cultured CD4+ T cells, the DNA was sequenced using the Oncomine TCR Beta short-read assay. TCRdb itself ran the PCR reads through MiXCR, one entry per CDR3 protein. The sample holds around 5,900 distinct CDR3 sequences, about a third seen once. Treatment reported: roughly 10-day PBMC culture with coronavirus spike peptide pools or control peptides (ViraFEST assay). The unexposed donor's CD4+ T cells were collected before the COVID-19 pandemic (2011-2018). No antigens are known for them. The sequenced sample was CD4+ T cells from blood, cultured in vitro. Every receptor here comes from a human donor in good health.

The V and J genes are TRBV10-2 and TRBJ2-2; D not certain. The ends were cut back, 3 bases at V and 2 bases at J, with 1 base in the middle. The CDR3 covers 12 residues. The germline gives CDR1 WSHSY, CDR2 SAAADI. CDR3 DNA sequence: TGCGCCAGCAGTGAAAACACCGGGGAGCTGTTTTTT. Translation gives CASSENTGELFF.

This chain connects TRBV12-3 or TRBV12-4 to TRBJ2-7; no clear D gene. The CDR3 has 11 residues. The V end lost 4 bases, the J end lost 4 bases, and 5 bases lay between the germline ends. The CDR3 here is CASSSQYEQYF. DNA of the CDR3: TGTGCCAGCAGTTCCCAATACGAGCAGTACTTC.

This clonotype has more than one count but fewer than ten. The CDR3, as DNA: TGTGCCAGCAGTCCACAGGAGCTCTATGGCTACACCTTC. Encoded protein: CASSPQELYGYTF. The V and J genes are TRBV5-6 and TRBJ1-2, with D perhaps TRBD1 (5 bases). This CDR3 is built from 13 residues. Germline V CDR1 and CDR2: SGHDT, YYEEEE. Trimming removed 5 bases from V and 4 bases from J, with 12 bases in between.

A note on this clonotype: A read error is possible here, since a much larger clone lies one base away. The CDR3 DNA reads TGTGCTAGCAGCTTACTTGGAGCGAGGGCCGGTTTAGATGAGCAGTTCTTC. Its protein product is CASSLLGARAGLDEQFF. The chain carries TRBV7-7 and TRBJ2-1, with D perhaps TRBD2 (5 bases). CDR3 length equals 17 residues. Germline CDR1 SSHAT, CDR2 FNYEAQ (reference sequence).

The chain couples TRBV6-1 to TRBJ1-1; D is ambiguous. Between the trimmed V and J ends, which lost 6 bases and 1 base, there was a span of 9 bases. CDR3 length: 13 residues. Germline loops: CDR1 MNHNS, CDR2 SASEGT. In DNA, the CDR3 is TGTGCCAGCAGGAACGCAGGGAACACTGAAGCTTTCTTT. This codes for CASRNAGNTEAFF.